These 24 T cell receptor beta chains came from one sample sequenced in a study of monozygotic twins with inflammatory bowel disease. From its re-call of the 5' RACE reads, TCRdb lists each CDR3 protein once, without DNA. The sample has 150,000 or so distinct CDR3 sequences. The sequencing input was blood. The receptors shown here come from a human donor with ulcerative colitis or Crohn's disease, or a healthy co-twin of an affected twin (not recorded which).

V is TRBV7-9 and J is TRBJ2-1; the D gene TCRdb calls, TRBD1, cannot be checked with no DNA. This CDR3 is 13 amino acids long. Germline V gives CDR1 SEHNR, CDR2 FQNEAQ (reference sequence). The CDR3 loop reads CASSFFTGTGVFF.

V is TRBV27 and J is TRBJ2-3. Germline V gene sequence: CDR1 MNHEY, CDR2 SMNVEV (reference sequence). CDR3 length: 13 residues. This CDR3 is CASNKRNTDTQYF.

The chain couples TRBV20-1 to TRBJ1-4. Germline V lookup: CDR1 DFQATT, CDR2 SNEGSKA (reference sequence). This CDR3 spans 13 amino acids. This chain's CDR3 is CSAPESGREKLFF.

J is TRBJ1-5 and V is TRBV20-1; the TRBD1 assignment by TCRdb is unverifiable without DNA. Germline-derived CDR1 and CDR2 are DFQATT and SNEGSKA (reference sequence). This CDR3 is built from 13 residues. CDR3 region: CSAVRGGNQPQHF.

V gene TRBV2 combines with J gene TRBJ2-1; absent DNA, TCRdb's TRBD2 call cannot be checked. The CDR3 runs 16 residues. The germline gives CDR1 SNHLY, CDR2 FYNNEI. The CDR3 spells CASKEAGTSAWNEQFF.

This chain uses TRBV7-6 with TRBJ2-1; TCRdb calls TRBD1, which cannot be checked without DNA. The CDR3 is made up of 17 amino acids. The germline CDR1 and CDR2 sequences are SGHVS and FNYEAQ. The CDR3 sequence: CASSLFSVRSRVAEQFF.

The chain combines TRBV19 with TRBJ2-2; no DNA is available, so the TRBD1 call from TCRdb remains unchecked. This CDR3 is built from 16 residues. Germline V gene data show CDR1 as LNHDA and CDR2 as SQIVND (reference sequence). The CDR3: CASRTGATTGTGELFF.

This rearrangement joins TRBV7-9 to TRBJ1-5; TCRdb's assignment of TRBD1 cannot be checked, as there is no DNA. CDR3 length: 16 residues. The germline V gene has CDR1 SEHNR and CDR2 FQNEAQ (reference sequence). The CDR3 reads CASSTGAGGSNQPQHF.

The V call is TRBV20-1, the J call TRBJ2-7; the D call of TRBD2 rests on TCRdb alone, since no DNA is present to check it. CDR3 size: 15 residues. Germline V gene lookup returns CDR1 DFQATT and CDR2 SNEGSKA (reference sequence). CDR3 protein: CSATGTSGRSYEQYF.

V gene TRBV11-1 combines with J gene TRBJ2-2. This CDR3 spans 15 amino acids. The germline CDR1 and CDR2 sequences are SGHAT and FQDESV (reference sequence). CDR3 amino acids: CASSPHGANTGELFF.

V usage is TRBV2 and J usage is TRBJ2-7; TCRdb reports TRBD2, a call that lacks DNA to check it against. CDR1 and CDR2 from the germline V gene are SNHLY and FYNNEI. CDR3 length: 14 amino acids. The CDR3 reads CASIRTSGPYEQYF.

The chain recombines TRBV29-1 with TRBJ2-7; the TRBD1 assignment by TCRdb is unverifiable without DNA. The CDR3 contains 13 residues. Germline CDR1 and CDR2: SQVTM and ANQGSEA. The CDR3 here is CSVAGTLIYEQYF.

The V gene is TRBV9, the J gene TRBJ1-5. Germline V gene sequence: CDR1 SGDLS, CDR2 YYNGEE. This CDR3 has 14 residues. CDR3 amino acids: CASSGEQRGQPQHF.

CDR3 protein: CASSLQTSKQFF. J is TRBJ2-1 and V is TRBV5-1; TCRdb's D gene call, TRBD2, goes unchecked for lack of DNA. Looked up from germline, CDR1 is SGHRS and CDR2 is YFSETQ. The CDR3 is made up of 12 amino acids.

This sequence joins TRBV10-3 and TRBJ2-3; no DNA is available, so the TRBD2 call from TCRdb remains unchecked. In germline, CDR1 is ENHRY, CDR2 SYGVKD. The CDR3 is made up of 16 amino acids. CDR3 sequence: CAISYLAGAVVDTQYF.

The chain joins TRBV4-3 to TRBJ1-2. In germline, CDR1 is LGHNA, CDR2 YSLEER. CDR3 length: 17 amino acids. Here the CDR3 reads CASSQADRRSRDYGYTF.

The chain employs TRBV7-9 and TRBJ1-2; without DNA, the TCRdb call of TRBD1 cannot be checked. The CDR3 extends over 16 amino acids. Germline CDR1 is SEHNR and CDR2 is FQNEAQ (reference sequence). The CDR3 sequence: CASKDPGPPTSNGYTF.

The rearrangement links TRBV27 to TRBJ1-4. The CDR3 runs 16 residues. Germline CDR1 is MNHEY and CDR2 is SMNVEV (reference sequence). This chain's CDR3 is CASTSRAPRGAEKLFF.

The genes are TRBV20-1 and TRBJ2-1; TCRdb proposes TRBD2, but this gene call is untestable without DNA. The CDR3 is made up of 16 amino acids. The germline CDR1 and CDR2 sequences are DFQATT and SNEGSKA (reference sequence). The CDR3: CSARRRSGGSYNEQFF.

CDR3 residues: CATSRDQGDPSKNIQYF. The J gene is TRBJ2-4, the V gene TRBV15; TCRdb returns TRBD1, unconfirmable since there is no DNA. The CDR3 loop spans 17 amino acids. Germline assignment: CDR1 LNHNV and CDR2 YYDKDF (reference sequence).

The chain joins TRBV5-1 to TRBJ1-1. This CDR3 spans 18 amino acids. Germline CDR1 reads SGHRS; CDR2 reads YFSETQ. This CDR3 is CASSRNPSAWGGDTEAFF.

The chain combines TRBV12-3 or TRBV12-4 with TRBJ2-3; there is no DNA to check the TCRdb D call of TRBD1. The CDR3 is made up of 15 amino acids. The CDR3 reads CASSSDRGGTDTQYF.

The V call is TRBV20-1, the J call TRBJ1-5; TCRdb's D gene call, TRBD1, goes unchecked for lack of DNA. CDR3 length: 15 amino acids. CDR1 is DFQATT and CDR2 is SNEGSKA in the germline V gene (reference sequence). Here the CDR3 reads CSADLVGQGDQPQHF.

J is TRBJ1-1 and V is TRBV7-3. The CDR3 length is 13 residues. The V gene's germline CDR1 is SGHTA and CDR2 FQGTGA. CDR3 sequence: CASSSNSNTEAFF.